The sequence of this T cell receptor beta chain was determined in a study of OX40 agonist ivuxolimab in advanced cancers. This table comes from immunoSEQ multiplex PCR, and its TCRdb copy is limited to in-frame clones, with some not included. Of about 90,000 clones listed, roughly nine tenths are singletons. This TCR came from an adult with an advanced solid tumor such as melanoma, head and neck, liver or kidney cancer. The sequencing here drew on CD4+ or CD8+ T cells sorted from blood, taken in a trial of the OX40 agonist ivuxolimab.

CDR3: CAISGGLAADYEQYF. In DNA, the CDR3 is TGTGCCATCAGTGGGGGACTAGCGGCCGACTACGAGCAGTACTTC. The gene calls are TRBV10-3 and TRBJ2-7, with 11 bases that match TRBD2. J lost 3 bases, V lost 4 bases, and 5 bases had no gene match. CDR3 length: 15 amino acids. In germline, CDR1 is ENHRY, CDR2 SYGVKD.